Described below is a single T cell receptor (beta chain) sequence and its context. This record comes from a study of PD-L1 blockade in urothelial cancer. The time point: peripheral blood 6 weeks after treatment start. CDR3 length: 15 amino acids. V gave up 4 bases and J gave up 8 bases; unmatched junction bases: 10. CDR1 is MNHNS and CDR2 is SASEGT in the germline V gene. Here immunoSEQ multiplex PCR was the method, and the copy in TCRdb shows in-frame clones only, minus some. Among tens of thousands of clones listed, around 86% were seen once. The source material was PBMCs, sampled around atezolizumab (anti-PD-L1) treatment. The source of this sequence is a man aged 60 to 69 with urothelial cancer. V gene TRBV6-1 combines with J gene TRBJ1-4, with 7 bases matching TRBD1. The CDR3 loop is CASSAQTGLGEKLFF. The CDR3 DNA is TGTGCCAGCAGTGCTCAGACAGGGTTGGGCGAAAAACTGTTTTTT.